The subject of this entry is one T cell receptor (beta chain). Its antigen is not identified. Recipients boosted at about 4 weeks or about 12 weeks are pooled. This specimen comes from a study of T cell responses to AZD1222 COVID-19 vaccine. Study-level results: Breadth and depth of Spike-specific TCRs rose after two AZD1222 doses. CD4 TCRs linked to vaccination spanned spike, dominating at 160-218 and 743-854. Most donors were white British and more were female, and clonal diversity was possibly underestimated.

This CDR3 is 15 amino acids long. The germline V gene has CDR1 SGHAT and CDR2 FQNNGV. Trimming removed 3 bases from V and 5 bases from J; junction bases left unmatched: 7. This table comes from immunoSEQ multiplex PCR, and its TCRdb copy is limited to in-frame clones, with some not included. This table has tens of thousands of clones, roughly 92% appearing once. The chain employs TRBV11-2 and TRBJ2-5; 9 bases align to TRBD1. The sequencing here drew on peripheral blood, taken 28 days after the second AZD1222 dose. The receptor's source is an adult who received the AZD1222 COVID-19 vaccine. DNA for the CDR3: TGTGCCAGCAGCTTTACGGGACAGGGTGCGGAGACCCAGTACTTC. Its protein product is CASSFTGQGAETQYF.